The 9 T cell receptor beta chains reported below all come from one sample, sequenced in a study of CD8 T cells in Susac syndrome. Random hexamers were used to reverse transcribe the RNA input (about 0.5 to 1 ug). TCRdb re-called the immunoSEQ multiplex PCR reads with MiXCR, one entry per CDR3 protein. Among approximately 150,000 distinct CDR3 sequences listed, over 85% were seen once. Sequencing used CD4+ T cells from PBMCs. These receptors came from a human donor with multiple sclerosis.

CDR3 in DNA: TGTGCCAGCTCACCACCCGGTAATACGAACACTGAAGCTTTCTTT. As protein: CASSPPGNTNTEAFF. The chain uses TRBV18 and TRBJ1-1; no firm D call. This CDR3 has 15 residues. CDR1 and CDR2 (germline): KGHSH, LQKENI. Trimming stripped 0 bases from V and 1 base from J, with 9 bases between. Full variable domain (outside the CDR3, taken from reference TRBV18 and TRBJ1-1): NAGVMQNPRHLVRRRGQEARLRCSPMKGHSHVYWYRQLPEEGLKFMVYLQKENIIDESGMPKERFSAEFPKEGPSILRIQQVVRGDSAAYFCASSPPGNTNTEAFFGQGTRLTVV.

The rearrangement links TRBV6-1 to TRBJ2-1, with 13 nucleotides matching TRBD2. The V gene's germline CDR1 is MNHNS and CDR2 SASEGT. This CDR3 has 15 residues. Unmatched junction bases numbered 7, after V lost 5 bases and J lost 9 bases. In DNA, the CDR3 is TGTGCCAGCAGTACAAGGACTAGCGGGAGTGGTGAGCAGTTCTTC. It codes for CASSTRTSGSGEQFF.

V is TRBV29-1 and J is TRBJ1-2; 7 nucleotides align to TRBD1. The V gene's germline CDR1 is SQVTM and CDR2 ANQGSEA. The CDR3 has 12 amino acids. The V and J ends lost 7 bases and 4 bases, in that order; junction bases with no gene match: 6. Written as DNA, the CDR3 is TGCAGCGGATGGACAGGTGGCTATGGCTACACCTTC. It codes for CSGWTGGYGYTF. Full variable domain (rest looked up from reference TRBV29-1 and TRBJ1-2): SAVISQKPSRDICQRGTSLTIQCQVDSQVTMMFWYRQQPGQSLTLIATANQGSEATYESGFVIDKFPISRPNLTFSTLTVSNMSPEDSSIYLCSGWTGGYGYTFGSGTRLTVV.

The V call is TRBV5-4, the J call TRBJ1-2, with D possibly TRBD1 on 5 matching bases. V was shortened by 4 bases and J by 2 bases, with 12 bases between the two germline ends. The CDR3 sequence is 14 residues long. The germline CDR1 and CDR2 sequences are SGHNT and YYREEE (reference sequence). Written as DNA, the CDR3 is TGTGCCAGCAGCGCACATCAGGGAAACTATGGCTACACCTTC. This gives the protein CASSAHQGNYGYTF.

The rearrangement uses TRBV5-1 and TRBJ2-1; TRBD2 matches 9 bases. Germline V gives CDR1 SGHRS, CDR2 YFSETQ. This CDR3 is 15 amino acids long. V lost 4 bases, J lost 4 bases, and 6 bases stayed unmatched. The CDR3 is CASSPLSGGYNEQFF. The CDR3 DNA reads as TGCGCCAGCAGCCCCCTAAGCGGGGGGTACAATGAGCAGTTCTTC. Based on the CDR3 plus reference TRBV5-1 and TRBJ2-1, the full variable domain is KAGVTQTPRYLIKTRGQQVTLSCSPISGHRSVSWYQQTPGQGLQFLFEYFSETQRNKGNFPGRFSGRQFSNSRSEMNVSTLELGDSALYLCASSPLSGGYNEQFFGPGTRLTVL.

As DNA, the CDR3 is TGCAGCGTTGAAGTGTCAGCGGGGGGTTCTCAGTTCTTC. This gives the protein CSVEVSAGGSQFF. The rearrangement joins TRBV29-1 to TRBJ2-1, with 9 bases fitting TRBD2. The germline V gene has CDR1 SQVTM and CDR2 ANQGSEA. With V trimmed by 1 base and J by 13 bases, 8 bases remained unmatched. The CDR3 length is 13 residues.

This rearrangement joins TRBV29-1 to TRBJ1-2, with unresolved D. The germline gives CDR1 SQVTM, CDR2 ANQGSEA. V shed 5 bases and J shed 4 bases, with 17 bases lying between them. The CDR3 length is 14 residues. In DNA form, the CDR3 reads TGCAGCGTTACGAAGTCCGACCCCCTCTATGGCTACACCTTC. Translating gives CSVTKSDPLYGYTF. Looking up the rest from reference TRBV29-1 and TRBJ1-2 gives the full variable domain: SAVISQKPSRDICQRGTSLTIQCQVDSQVTMMFWYRQQPGQSLTLIATANQGSEATYESGFVIDKFPISRPNLTFSTLTVSNMSPEDSSIYLCSVTKSDPLYGYTFGSGTRLTVV.

V and J are TRBV2 and TRBJ2-4; D is unresolved. Germline lookup yields CDR1 SNHLY and CDR2 FYNNEI. The CDR3 totals 13 residues. Trimming took off 6 bases at V and 1 base at J, with 7 bases between the two ends. Here the CDR3 reads CASSPPAKNIQYF. As DNA, the CDR3 is TGTGCCAGCAGCCCGCCGGCCAAAAACATTCAGTACTTC.

This chain joins TRBV5-1 and TRBJ2-3; unclear D gene. Germline V gene data show CDR1 as SGHRS and CDR2 as YFSETQ. The germline V and J ends were trimmed by 0 bases and 2 bases, with 7 bases remaining between them. This CDR3 has 14 residues. The DNA for the CDR3 is TGCGCCAGCAGCTTGGAAGTAATCACAGATACGCAGTATTTT. Translation gives CASSLEVITDTQYF.